This TCR beta chain was identified during a study of OX40 agonist ivuxolimab in advanced cancers. Turning to the study itself: Patients received intravenous ivuxolimab every 2 weeks at 0.01 to 10 mg/kg. Of mixed ages from about 23 to 79 and averaging approximately 60 years, the group was approximately 80% male. Notes on the study in general: Low normalized T-cell clonal expansion was also seen in some nonresponders. Still undetermined is the antigen specificity of the expanded peripheral T cells.

Here immunoSEQ multiplex PCR was the method, and the copy in TCRdb shows in-frame clones only, minus some. The sample lists about 48,000 clones, more than 85% occurring once. As to this clone: Antigen specificity is unknown.

Looked up from germline, CDR1 is SGHRS and CDR2 is YFSETQ. Trimming at V came to 6 bases and at J to 6 bases, leaving 8 bases not matched to a gene. The length of the CDR3 is 14 residues. The J gene is TRBJ2-1, the V gene TRBV5-1; 8 bases agree with TRBD1. The receptor was isolated from an adult with an advanced solid tumor such as melanoma, head and neck, liver or kidney cancer. This sample comprised CD4+ or CD8+ T cells sorted from blood, obtained in a trial of the OX40 agonist ivuxolimab. In DNA form, the CDR3 reads TGCGCCAGCATAGGACAGGGCGTATTCAATGAGCAGTTCTTC. Protein product: CASIGQGVFNEQFF.